This T cell receptor beta chain emerged from a study of identical twins. Germline-derived CDR1 and CDR2 are MDHEN and SYDVKM. V lost 3 bases, J lost 7 bases, and 7 bases stayed unmatched. The CDR3 has 15 amino acids. This clonotype was counted between two and nine times. Its cognate antigen is unknown. TCRdb recomputed calls from the 5' RACE reads with MiXCR, one row per CDR3 protein. The sample records some 1,600,000 distinct CDR3 sequences, roughly 35% being singletons. Study-wide points: Insertions were reduced in abundant cord blood beta clonotypes but not in memory repertoires.

The sample taken for sequencing was cord blood. This TCR came from a newborn girl in good health. The V and J genes are TRBV28 and TRBJ1-5; 9 nucleotides align to TRBD1. CDR3 residues: CASSFADRGSQPQHF. DNA of the CDR3: TGTGCCAGCAGTTTTGCGGACAGGGGATCACAGCCCCAGCATTTT.